This T cell receptor beta chain derives from a study of blood T cell repertoires in COVID-19. Study as a whole: The United States, Italy and Spain provided the acute and convalescent COVID-19 samples. The analysed material was cDNA or gDNA that came from T cells, B-cell-depleted T cells, or PBMCs.

Source study methods: Researchers report that nucleated cell counts were estimated from reference gene primer amplification. Here immunoSEQ multiplex PCR was the method, and the copy in TCRdb shows in-frame clones only, minus some. V, J and clone size reflect that table, while D and trimming were determined from the DNA. The table records under 200,000 clones, around 80% of them present only once. CDR1 is SNHLY and CDR2 is FYNNEI in the germline V gene. CDR3 length equals 13 residues. V was cut by 8 bases and J by 2 bases, with 12 bases left in between. This clone was recorded at least ten times. Other DNA sequences in the sample encode the same CDR3.

The chain combines TRBV2 with TRBJ1-1, with D maybe TRBD1 (5 bases). The sequencing input was peripheral blood. The TCR originated in a man between 60 and 70 years old with acute or convalescent COVID-19. The CDR3 DNA sequence: TGTGCCAGCGGAGGGGAAAGAAACACTGAAGCTTTCTTT. It yields the protein CASGGERNTEAFF. The variable domain in full, with the rest retrieved from reference TRBV2 and TRBJ1-1, is EPEVTQTPSHQVTQMGQEVILRCVPISNHLYFYWYRQILGQKVEFLVSFYNNEISEKSEIFDDQFSVERPDGSNFTLKIRSTKLEDSAMYFCASGGERNTEAFFGQGTRLTVV.